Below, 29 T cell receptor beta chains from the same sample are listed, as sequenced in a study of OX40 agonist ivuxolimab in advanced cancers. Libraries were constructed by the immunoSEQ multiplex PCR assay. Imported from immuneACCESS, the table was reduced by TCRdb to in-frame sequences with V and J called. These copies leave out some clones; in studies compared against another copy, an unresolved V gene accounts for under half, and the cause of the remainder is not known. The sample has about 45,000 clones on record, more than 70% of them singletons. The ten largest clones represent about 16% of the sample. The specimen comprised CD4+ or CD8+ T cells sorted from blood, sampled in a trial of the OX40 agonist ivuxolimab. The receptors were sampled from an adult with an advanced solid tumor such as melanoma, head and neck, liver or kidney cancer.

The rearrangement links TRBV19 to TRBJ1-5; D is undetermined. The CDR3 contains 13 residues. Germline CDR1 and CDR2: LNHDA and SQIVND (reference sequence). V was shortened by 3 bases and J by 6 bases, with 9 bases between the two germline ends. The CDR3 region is CASSIQIGQPQHF. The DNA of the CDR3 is TGTGCCAGTAGTATTCAGATTGGTCAGCCCCAGCATTTT.

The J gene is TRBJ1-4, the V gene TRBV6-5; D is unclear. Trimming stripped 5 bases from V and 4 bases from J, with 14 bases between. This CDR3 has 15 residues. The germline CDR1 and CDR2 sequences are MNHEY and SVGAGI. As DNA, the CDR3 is TGTGCCAGCAGTGGCCGAACATATCATAATGAAAAACTGTTTTTT. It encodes CASSGRTYHNEKLFF.

CDR3 DNA sequence: TGTGCCAGCAGCGCAGGACAGATAAATTCACCCCTCCACTTT. This gives the protein CASSAGQINSPLHF. The chain carries TRBV11-2 and TRBJ1-6; tentatively, D is TRBD1 (6 bases). The length of the CDR3 is 14 residues. Per the germline V gene, CDR1 is SGHAT and CDR2 is FQNNGV. V gave up 5 bases and J gave up 7 bases, with 12 bases separating them.

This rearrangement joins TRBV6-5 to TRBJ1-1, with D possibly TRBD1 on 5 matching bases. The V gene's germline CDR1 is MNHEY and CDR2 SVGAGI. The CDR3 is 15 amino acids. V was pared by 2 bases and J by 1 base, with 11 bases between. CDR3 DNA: TGTGCCAGCAGTTACCACGTGGGGGGGAACACTGAAGCTTTCTTT. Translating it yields CASSYHVGGNTEAFF.

The CDR3 region is CASSLGPGRGYTF. CDR3 DNA: TGTGCCAGCAGCTTGGGACCTGGAAGGGGCTACACCTTC. V and J are TRBV7-9 and TRBJ1-2; perhaps TRBD1 as D (5 bases). Trimming took 3 bases from V and 8 from J, leaving 13 bases between them. CDR1 SEHNR and CDR2 FQNEAQ come from the germline V gene (reference sequence). The CDR3 runs to 13 residues.

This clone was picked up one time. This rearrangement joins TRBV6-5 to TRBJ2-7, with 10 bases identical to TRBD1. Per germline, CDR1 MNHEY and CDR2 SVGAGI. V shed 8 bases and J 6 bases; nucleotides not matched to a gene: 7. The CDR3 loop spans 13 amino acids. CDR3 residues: CASFPGTGVEQYF. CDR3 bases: TGTGCCAGCTTCCCAGGGACAGGGGTCGAGCAGTACTTC.

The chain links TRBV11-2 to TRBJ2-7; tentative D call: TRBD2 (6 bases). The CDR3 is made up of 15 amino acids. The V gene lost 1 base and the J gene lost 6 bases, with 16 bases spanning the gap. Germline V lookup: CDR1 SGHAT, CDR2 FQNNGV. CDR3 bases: TGTGCCAGCAGCTTAGGGTCGGGCCTAGCGCCCGAGCAGTACTTC. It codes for CASSLGSGLAPEQYF.

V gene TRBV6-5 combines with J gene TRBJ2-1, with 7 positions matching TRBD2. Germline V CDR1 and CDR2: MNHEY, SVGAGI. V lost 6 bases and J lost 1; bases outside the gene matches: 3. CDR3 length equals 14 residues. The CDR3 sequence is CASSTGLSYNEQFF. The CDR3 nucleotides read TGTGCCAGCAGCACGGGACTATCCTACAATGAGCAGTTCTTC.

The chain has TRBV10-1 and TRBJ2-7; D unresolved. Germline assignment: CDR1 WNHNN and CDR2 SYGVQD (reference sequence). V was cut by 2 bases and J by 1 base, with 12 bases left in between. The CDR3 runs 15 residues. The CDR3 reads CASSEGAGRSYEQYF. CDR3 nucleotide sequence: TGCGCCAGCAGTGAGGGCGCAGGCCGTTCCTACGAGCAGTACTTC.

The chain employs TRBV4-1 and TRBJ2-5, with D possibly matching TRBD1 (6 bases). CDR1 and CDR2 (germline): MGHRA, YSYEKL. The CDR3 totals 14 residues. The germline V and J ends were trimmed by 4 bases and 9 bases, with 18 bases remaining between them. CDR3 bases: TGCGCCAGCAGCCTAGGGGGTGGCCCGTGGGCCCAGTACTTC. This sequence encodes CASSLGGGPWAQYF.

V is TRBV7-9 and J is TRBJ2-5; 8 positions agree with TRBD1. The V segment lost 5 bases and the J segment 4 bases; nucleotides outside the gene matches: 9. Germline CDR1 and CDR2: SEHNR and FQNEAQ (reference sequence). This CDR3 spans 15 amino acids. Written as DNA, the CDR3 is TGTGCCAGCAGCCAAGGACAGGGTAGGGGAGAGACCCAGTACTTC. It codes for CASSQGQGRGETQYF.

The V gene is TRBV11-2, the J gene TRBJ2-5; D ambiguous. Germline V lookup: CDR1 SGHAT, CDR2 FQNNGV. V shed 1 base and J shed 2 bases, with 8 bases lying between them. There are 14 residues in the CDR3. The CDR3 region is CASSLVRVQETQYF. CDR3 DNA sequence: TGTGCCAGCAGCTTAGTACGAGTTCAAGAGACCCAGTACTTC.

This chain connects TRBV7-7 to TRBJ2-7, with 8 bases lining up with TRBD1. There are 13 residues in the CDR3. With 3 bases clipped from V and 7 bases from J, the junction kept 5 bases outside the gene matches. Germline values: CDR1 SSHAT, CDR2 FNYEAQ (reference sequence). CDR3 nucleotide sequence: TGTGCCAGCAGCTTGGGGGACAGGAGGGAGCAGTACTTC. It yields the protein CASSLGDRREQYF.

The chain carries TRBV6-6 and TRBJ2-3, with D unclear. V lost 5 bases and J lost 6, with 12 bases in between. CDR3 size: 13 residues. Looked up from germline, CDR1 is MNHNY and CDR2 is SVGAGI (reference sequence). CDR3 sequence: CASSDPRRDTQYF. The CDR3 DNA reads TGTGCCAGCAGTGACCCACGAAGGGATACGCAGTATTTT.

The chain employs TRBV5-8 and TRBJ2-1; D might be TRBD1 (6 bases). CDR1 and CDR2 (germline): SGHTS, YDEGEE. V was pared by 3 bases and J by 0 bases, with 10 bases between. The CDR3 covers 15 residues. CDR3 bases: TGTGCCAGCAGCTGGGACACGAGCTCCTACAATGAGCAGTTCTTC. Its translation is CASSWDTSSYNEQFF.

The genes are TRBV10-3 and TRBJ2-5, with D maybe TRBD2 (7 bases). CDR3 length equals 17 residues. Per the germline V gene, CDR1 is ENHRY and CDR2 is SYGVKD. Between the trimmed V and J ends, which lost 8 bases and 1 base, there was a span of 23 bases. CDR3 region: CAIRTGTTSGAQETQYF. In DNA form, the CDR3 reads TGTGCCATCCGAACAGGGACCACGAGCGGGGCCCAAGAGACCCAGTACTTC.

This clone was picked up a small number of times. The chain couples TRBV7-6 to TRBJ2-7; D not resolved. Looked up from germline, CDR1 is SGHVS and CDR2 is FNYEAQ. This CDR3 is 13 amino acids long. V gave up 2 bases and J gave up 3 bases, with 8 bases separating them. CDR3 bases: TGTGCCAGCAGCTTAAACAAATACTACGAGCAGTACTTC. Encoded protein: CASSLNKYYEQYF.

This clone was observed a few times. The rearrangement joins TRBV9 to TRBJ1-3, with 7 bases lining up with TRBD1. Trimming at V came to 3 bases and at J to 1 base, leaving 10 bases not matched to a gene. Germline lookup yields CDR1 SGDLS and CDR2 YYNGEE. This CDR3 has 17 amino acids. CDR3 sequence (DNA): TGTGCCAGCAGCGAAGACAGGGTCTACTCATCTGGAAACACCATATATTTT. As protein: CASSEDRVYSSGNTIYF.

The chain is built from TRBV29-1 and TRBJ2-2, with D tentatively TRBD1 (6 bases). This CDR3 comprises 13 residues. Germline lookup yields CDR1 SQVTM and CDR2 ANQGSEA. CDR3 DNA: TGCAGTATTCCTGGACAGCACACCGGGGAGCTGTTTTTT. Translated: CSIPGQHTGELFF.

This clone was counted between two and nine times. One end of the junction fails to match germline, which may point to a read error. The CDR3 DNA reads TGTGCCAGCAGCCAAGGGGGGAACGCTGAAGCTTTCTTT. This gives the protein CASSQGGNAEAFF. The rearrangement joins TRBV4-2 to TRBJ1-1; weak D call: TRBD1 (5 bases). Germline values: CDR1 LGHNA, CDR2 YNFKEQ. This CDR3 contains 13 residues.

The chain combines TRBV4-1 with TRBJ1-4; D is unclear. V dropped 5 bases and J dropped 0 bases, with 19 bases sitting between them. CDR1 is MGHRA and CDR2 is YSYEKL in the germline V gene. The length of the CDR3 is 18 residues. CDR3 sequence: CASSARRRLTATNEKLFF. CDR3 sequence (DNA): TGCGCCAGCAGCGCCCGGCGGCGGCTCACTGCAACTAATGAAAAACTGTTTTTT.

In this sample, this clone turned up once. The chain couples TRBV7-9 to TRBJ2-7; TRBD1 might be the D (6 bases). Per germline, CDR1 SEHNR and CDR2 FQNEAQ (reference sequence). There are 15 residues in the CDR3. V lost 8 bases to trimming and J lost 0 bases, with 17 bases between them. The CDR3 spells CASARAGTSSYEQYF. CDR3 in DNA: TGTGCCAGCGCACGCGCTGGGACAAGCTCCTACGAGCAGTACTTC. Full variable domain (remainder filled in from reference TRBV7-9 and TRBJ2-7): DTGVSQNPRHKITKRGQNVTFRCDPISEHNRLYWYRQTLGQGPEFLTYFQNEAQLEKSRLLSDRFSAERPKGSFSTLEIQRTEQGDSAMYLCASARAGTSSYEQYFGPGTRLTVT.

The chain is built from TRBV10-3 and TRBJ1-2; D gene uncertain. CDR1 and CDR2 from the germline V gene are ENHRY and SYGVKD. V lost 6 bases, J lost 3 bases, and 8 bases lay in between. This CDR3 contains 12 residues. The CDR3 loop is CAIRAPDYGYTF. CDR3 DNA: TGTGCCATCAGAGCCCCTGACTATGGCTACACCTTC.

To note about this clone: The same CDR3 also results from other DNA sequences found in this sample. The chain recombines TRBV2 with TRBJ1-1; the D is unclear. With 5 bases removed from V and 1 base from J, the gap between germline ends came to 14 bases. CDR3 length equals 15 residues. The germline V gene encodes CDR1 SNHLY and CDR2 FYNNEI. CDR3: CASSTIIGPNTEAFF. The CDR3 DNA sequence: TGTGCCAGCAGTACTATTATCGGGCCGAACACTGAAGCTTTCTTT.

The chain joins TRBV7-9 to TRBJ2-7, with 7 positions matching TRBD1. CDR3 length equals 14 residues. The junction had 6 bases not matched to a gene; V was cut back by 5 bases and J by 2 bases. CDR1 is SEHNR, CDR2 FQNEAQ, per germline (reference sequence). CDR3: CASSPGQRTYEQYF. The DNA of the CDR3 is TGTGCCAGCAGCCCGGGACAGCGAACCTACGAGCAGTACTTC.

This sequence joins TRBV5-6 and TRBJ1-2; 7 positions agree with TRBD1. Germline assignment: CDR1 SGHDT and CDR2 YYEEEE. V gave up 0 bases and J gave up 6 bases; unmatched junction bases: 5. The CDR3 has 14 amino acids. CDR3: CASSLVTGRDGYTF. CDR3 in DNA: TGTGCCAGCAGCTTGGTGACAGGGAGGGATGGCTACACCTTC. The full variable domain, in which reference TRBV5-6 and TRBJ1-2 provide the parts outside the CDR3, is DAGVTQSPTHLIKTRGQQVTLRCSPKSGHDTVSWYQQALGQGPQFIFQYYEEEERQRGNFPDRFSGHQFPNYSSELNVNALLLGDSALYLCASSLVTGRDGYTFGSGTRLTVV.

The CDR3 DNA reads TGTGCCAGCAGCGCAAACCCCGGAGCGGGGGACTACTACGAGCAGTACTTC. Encoded protein: CASSANPGAGDYYEQYF. The V call is TRBV9, the J call TRBJ2-7; 8 bases line up with TRBD2. This CDR3 contains 17 residues. Germline V gives CDR1 SGDLS, CDR2 YYNGEE. The ends lost 3 bases at V and 3 bases at J; junction bases unmatched: 14.

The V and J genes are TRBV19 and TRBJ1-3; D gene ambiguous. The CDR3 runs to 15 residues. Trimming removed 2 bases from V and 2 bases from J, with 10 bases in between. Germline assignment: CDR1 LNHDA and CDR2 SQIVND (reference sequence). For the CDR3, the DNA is TGTGCCAGTAGTATATATGGCTCCCCTGGAAACACCATATATTTT. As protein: CASSIYGSPGNTIYF.

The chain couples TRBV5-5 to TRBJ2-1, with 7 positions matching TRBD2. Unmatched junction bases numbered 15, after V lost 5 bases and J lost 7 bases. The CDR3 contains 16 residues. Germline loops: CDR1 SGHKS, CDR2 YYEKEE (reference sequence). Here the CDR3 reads CASSSDWRSAGNEQFF. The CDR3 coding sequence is TGTGCCAGCAGTTCGGACTGGAGGTCAGCGGGGAATGAGCAGTTCTTC.